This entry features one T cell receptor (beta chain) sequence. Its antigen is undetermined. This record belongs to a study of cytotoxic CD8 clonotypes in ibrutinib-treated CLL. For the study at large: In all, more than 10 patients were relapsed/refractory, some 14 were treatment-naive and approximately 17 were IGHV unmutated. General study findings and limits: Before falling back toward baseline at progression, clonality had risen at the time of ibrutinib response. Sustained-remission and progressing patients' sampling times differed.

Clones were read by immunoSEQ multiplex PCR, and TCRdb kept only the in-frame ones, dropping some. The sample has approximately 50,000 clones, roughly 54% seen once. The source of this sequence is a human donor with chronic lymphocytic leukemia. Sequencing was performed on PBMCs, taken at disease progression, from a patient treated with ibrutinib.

The CDR3: CASSQDRGPTYEQYF. The CDR3 coding sequence is TGTGCCAGCAGCCAAGACAGGGGACCAACCTACGAGCAGTACTTC. This chain joins TRBV6-1 and TRBJ2-7, with 8 bases matching TRBD1. V dropped 6 bases and J dropped 2; count of bases not matched to a gene: 9. The CDR3 extends over 15 amino acids. CDR1 and CDR2 from the germline V gene are MNHNS and SASEGT.